The clone carrying this T cell receptor beta chain was counted only a few times. Germline assignment: CDR1 LNHDA and CDR2 SQIVND (reference sequence). CDR3 length: 14 amino acids. V lost 5 bases, J lost 4 bases, and 4 bases stayed unmatched. The data are from a study of T cells in Graves' hyperthyroidism and ophthalmopathy. The source material, RNA transcripts, was used to amplify TCR beta CDR3 regions. When the TCR CDR3 underwent first-round RT-PCR, the HTBI primer set was used. From the multiplex PCR reads, TCRdb called clonotypes with MiXCR, one entry per CDR3 protein. This sample has roughly 400,000 distinct CDR3 sequences, with more than 12% found just once.

The clonotype originates from a man in his fifties or sixties with Graves' ophthalmopathy. The source material was blood. The chain links TRBV19 to TRBJ2-3; TRBD1 agrees at 9 bases. The CDR3 DNA sequence: TGTGCCAGTAGTGACAGGGGGGAGCCAGATACGCAGTATTTT. Residues: CASSDRGEPDTQYF.